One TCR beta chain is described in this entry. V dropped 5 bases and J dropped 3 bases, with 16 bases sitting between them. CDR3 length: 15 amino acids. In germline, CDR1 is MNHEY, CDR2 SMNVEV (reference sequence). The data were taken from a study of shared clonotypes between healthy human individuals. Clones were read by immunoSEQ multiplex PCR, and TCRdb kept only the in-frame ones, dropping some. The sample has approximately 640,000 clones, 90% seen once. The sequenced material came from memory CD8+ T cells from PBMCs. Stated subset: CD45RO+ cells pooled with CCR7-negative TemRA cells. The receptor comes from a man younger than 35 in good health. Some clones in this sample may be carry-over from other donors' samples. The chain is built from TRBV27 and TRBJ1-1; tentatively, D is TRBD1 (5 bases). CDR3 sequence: CASSQTQWGDTEAFF. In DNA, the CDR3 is TGTGCCAGCAGTCAGACCCAGTGGGGGGACACTGAAGCTTTCTTT.